This TCR beta chain was sequenced during a study of blood T cells in healthy people across ages (dated by TCRdb to between 2014 and 2016). Regarding the complete study: In model experiments, roughly one uniquely barcoded TCR beta cDNA molecule per two T cells was captured by template switching. Four age groups were formed from the donors: young (average about 15 years), middle-aged (around 40), aged (around 62) and long-lived (roughly 88). The study measured age-related changes in TCR beta repertoire diversity using deep sequencing normalized with unique cDNA molecular identifiers. For two donors (one aged 18 to 30 and one aged 80 or older), the study analyzed two additional independent replicas of 1 million unique cDNA reads from the same blood draw.

Overall study outcomes, separate from this receptor: Observed TCR beta diversity per million T cells fell roughly linearly with age, and a significant reduction was already apparent by age around 40. A strong correlation was found between observed TCR beta diversity and the percentage of naive T cells measured by flow cytometry. The long-lived group showed more naive CD4+ T cells, fewer expanded clones and increased TCR diversity than the aged group, suggesting age selection. The CMV infection status of donors was not known, potentially confounding age-related changes in expanded clonotypes. Estimates of total diversity from one million sequenced T cells were regarded as lower bounds and underestimates. Bulk unsorted PBMC profiling prevented conclusive comparison of naive and antigen-experienced compartments.

V ends up 4 bases short and J 3 bases short, with an unmatched junction base count of 7. The CDR3 covers 16 residues, taking in both the cysteine and the phenylalanine. Just the 48-base CDR3 DNA is kept, in frame starting at base 1. The germline V gene yields SQVTM for CDR1 and ANQGSEA for CDR2. The roughly 37 donors, aged about 6 to 100 years, were systemically healthy Caucasian individuals from Russia. Ten milliliters of peripheral blood were drawn from each donor into EDTA-treated Vacutainer tubes. PBMCs were isolated by Ficoll-Paque density-gradient centrifugation, with at least 6 million obtained per sample. Total RNA was extracted from PBMCs with Trizol reagent, with at least 5 micrograms obtained per sample. Naive CD45RAhigh/CD27high T cell percentages were measured by flow cytometry on a PBMC aliquot from every donor. Concerning this clonotype: Its recognized antigen is unknown. No base quality information exists; no much larger clone differs at one position.

Library preparation employed 5' RACE. Sequenced on an Illumina HiSeq 2500. A second PCR of about 6 to 11 cycles was run with a J-beta primer mix and a sample-barcoded 5' primer. Each TCR beta cDNA molecule received a unique molecular identifier from a template-switch 5' adaptor carrying 12 random nucleotides. Each sample yielded at least 3 million CDR3-containing paired-end reads. First-strand cDNA was synthesized from all RNA with the Mint cDNA synthesis kit, primed by a TRBC-specific oligonucleotide. After uracil-DNA glycosylase treatment, a first 18-cycle PCR used universal primers M1SS and BC2_uni_R on all cDNA. As for how the authors treated the data: For normalization, 1 million high-quality reads, each with a distinct molecular identifier, were randomly selected from each sample. Reads with shared molecular identifiers were discarded instead of being binned into consensus sequences. MiTCR, set to a Q25 quality threshold and the strictest error-elimination algorithm, was used for CDR3 identification, clonotype clustering and error correction. A nonparametric unseen species model using Euler transformation provided a lower-bound estimate of total TCR beta diversity. Using fastp trimming at Q25 and MiXCR clonotype assembly, TCRdb reanalyzed the public sequencing data and kept in-frame beta chains. Identical CDR3 proteins give one entry, which carries the most common genes and DNA. The V and J calls and clone size come from TCRdb's table, not from the authors' own analysis. This sample holds 800,000 to 1,300,000 distinct CDR3 sequences; 20% to 25% were observed only once. Approximately 0.7% of the sample is held by the ten biggest clonotypes.

The sample was also linked to a second study, of T cells of mothers and their children. Taken from the second paper: Nine systemically healthy Caucasian individuals, comprising three mothers and their six children, were included as donors. cDNA synthesis consumed the entire amount of extracted RNA, loaded at around 1.5 ug RNA in each 15 ul reaction. In the second PCR, sample barcodes and 2-4 random nucleotides were introduced via the M1S primer. Over 9 million TCR beta CDR3 reads came from each mother, compared with some 3 million reads from each child. Thymic selection shapes the output of TCR recombination in a similar way in related and unrelated pairs, and inherited differences have a minor effect. Normalized repertoire overlap in related mother-child pairs was always slightly higher than in unrelated mother-child pairs, but the difference was never significant. Persistent microchimeric T cell clones were not detected, at a sensitivity of approximately 100 clones per million clonotypes. The study used deep NGS to compare TCR beta repertoires of mothers and children, seeking features distinguishing related mother-child pairs from unrelated individuals. Mothers averaged roughly 36 +/- 4 years of age and children averaged around 11 +/- 4 years. After adapter ligation was performed with NEBNext reagents, the libraries were sequenced on an Illumina HiSeq 2000 with 100+100 nt paired-end reads. To prevent cross-contamination, the mother and child libraries were prepared one month apart and sequenced in separate runs. Each donor had between roughly 450,000 and 2,300,000 distinct TCR beta clonotypes identified. Naive TCR beta clonotypes were estimated from low-frequency clonotypes matched to each donor's FACS-determined naive share, without sorting.

The sample consisted of blood. The rearrangement combines TRBV29-1 with TRBJ2-5; 14 of the junction bases match TRBD2. This TCR was recovered from a girl aged 2-10 years in good health. In nucleotides, the sequence is TGCAGCGTTGGACTCGGACTAGCGGGGGGCGAAGAGACCCAGTACTTC. This yields the protein CSVGLGLAGGEETQYF.